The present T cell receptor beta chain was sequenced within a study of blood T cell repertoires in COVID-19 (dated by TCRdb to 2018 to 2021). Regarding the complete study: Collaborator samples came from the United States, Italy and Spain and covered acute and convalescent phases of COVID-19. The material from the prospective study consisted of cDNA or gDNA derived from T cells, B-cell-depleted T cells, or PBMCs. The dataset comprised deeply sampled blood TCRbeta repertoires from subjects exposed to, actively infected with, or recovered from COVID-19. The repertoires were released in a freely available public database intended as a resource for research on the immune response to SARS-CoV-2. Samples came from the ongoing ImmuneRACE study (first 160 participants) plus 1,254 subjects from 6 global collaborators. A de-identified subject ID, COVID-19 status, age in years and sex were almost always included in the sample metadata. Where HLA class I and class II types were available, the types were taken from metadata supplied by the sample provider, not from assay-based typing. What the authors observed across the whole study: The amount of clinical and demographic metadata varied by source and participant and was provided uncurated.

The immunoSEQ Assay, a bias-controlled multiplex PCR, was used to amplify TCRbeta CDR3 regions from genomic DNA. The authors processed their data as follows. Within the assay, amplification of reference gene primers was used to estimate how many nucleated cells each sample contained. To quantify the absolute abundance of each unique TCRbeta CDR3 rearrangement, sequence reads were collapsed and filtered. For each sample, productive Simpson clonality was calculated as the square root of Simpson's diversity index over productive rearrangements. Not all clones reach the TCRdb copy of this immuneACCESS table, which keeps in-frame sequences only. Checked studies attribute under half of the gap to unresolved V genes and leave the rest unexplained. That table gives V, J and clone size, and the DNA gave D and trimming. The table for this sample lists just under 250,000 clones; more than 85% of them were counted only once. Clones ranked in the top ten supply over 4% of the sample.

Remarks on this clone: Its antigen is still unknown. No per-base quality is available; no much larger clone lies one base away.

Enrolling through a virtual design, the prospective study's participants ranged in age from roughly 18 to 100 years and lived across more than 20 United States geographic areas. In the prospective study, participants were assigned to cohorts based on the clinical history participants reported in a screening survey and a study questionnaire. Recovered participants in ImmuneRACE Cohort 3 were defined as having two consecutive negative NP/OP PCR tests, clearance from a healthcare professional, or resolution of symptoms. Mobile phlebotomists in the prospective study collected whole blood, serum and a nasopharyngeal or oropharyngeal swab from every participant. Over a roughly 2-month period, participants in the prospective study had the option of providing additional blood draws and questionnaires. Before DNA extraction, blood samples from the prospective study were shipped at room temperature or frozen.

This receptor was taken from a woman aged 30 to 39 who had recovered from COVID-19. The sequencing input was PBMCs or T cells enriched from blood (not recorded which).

The bases read TGCAGTATCTGGACAGGGGTCAACACCGGGGAGCTGTTTTTT. The resulting protein is CSIWTGVNTGELFF. This chain joins TRBV29-1 to TRBJ2-2, and TRBD1 aligns with 9 junction nucleotides. The CDR3 holds 14 amino acids from the cysteine to the phenylalanine. CDR3 DNA only is kept here, 42 bases in frame from base 1. Per the germline V gene, SQVTM is the CDR1 and ANQGSEA is the CDR2.